This TCR beta chain is from a study of CD8 T cells in ankylosing spondylitis. General study points: Within ankylosing spondylitis blood, a TCR beta motif made up of under 10 highly homologous variants appeared to be characteristic. Clones tied to disease were said to be significantly enriched in matched ankylosing spondylitis synovial fluid.

As to this clonotype: Its antigen is still unknown.

Quantitative barcoded 5'-RACE was used to prepare TCR beta libraries. TCRdb redid the calling of the 5' RACE reads with MiXCR, one entry per CDR3 protein. The table includes hundreds of thousands of distinct CDR3 sequences, about 12% detected once. In germline, CDR1 is SGHKS, CDR2 YYEKEE (reference sequence). The CDR3 runs 15 residues. The V end was cut by 1 base, the J end by 0 bases, with 8 bases between. Sequenced input: blood, either unsorted or a sorted T cell fraction (not recorded which). The genes are TRBV5-5 and TRBJ2-1; D gene uncertain. This clonotype was obtained from a male donor with ankylosing spondylitis. This chain's CDR3 is CASSLLMSSYNEQFF. The DNA of the CDR3 is TGTGCCAGCAGCTTGTTGATGAGCTCCTACAATGAGCAGTTCTTC.